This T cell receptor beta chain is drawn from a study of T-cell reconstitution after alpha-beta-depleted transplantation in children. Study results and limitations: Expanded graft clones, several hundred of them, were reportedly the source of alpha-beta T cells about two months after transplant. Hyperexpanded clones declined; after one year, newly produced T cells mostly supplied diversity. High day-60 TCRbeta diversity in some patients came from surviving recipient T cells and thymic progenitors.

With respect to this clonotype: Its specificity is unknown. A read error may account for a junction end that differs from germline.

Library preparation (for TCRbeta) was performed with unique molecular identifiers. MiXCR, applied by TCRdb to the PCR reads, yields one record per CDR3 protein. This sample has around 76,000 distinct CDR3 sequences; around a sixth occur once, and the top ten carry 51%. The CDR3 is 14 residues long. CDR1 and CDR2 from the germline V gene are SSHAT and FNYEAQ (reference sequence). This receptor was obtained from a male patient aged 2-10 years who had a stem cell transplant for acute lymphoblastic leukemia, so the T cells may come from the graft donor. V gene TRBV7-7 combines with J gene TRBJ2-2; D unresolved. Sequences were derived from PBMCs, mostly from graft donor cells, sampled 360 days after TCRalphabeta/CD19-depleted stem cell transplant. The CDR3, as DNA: TGTGCTAGCAGCTTAGACTTGAACACCGGGGAGCTGTTTTTT. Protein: CASSLDLNTGELFF.